The 19 T cell receptor beta chains presented below share a single source sample, sequenced in a study of OX40 agonist ivuxolimab in advanced cancers. Here immunoSEQ multiplex PCR was the method, and the copy in TCRdb shows in-frame clones only, minus some. The table has tens of thousands of clones, approximately 84% seen once. The material was CD4+ or CD8+ T cells sorted from blood, obtained in a trial of the OX40 agonist ivuxolimab. Source of these receptors: an adult with an advanced solid tumor such as melanoma, head and neck, liver or kidney cancer.

The J gene is TRBJ1-1, the V gene TRBV20-1, with D uncertain. Germline-derived CDR1 and CDR2 are DFQATT and SNEGSKA (reference sequence). V shed 1 base and J shed 3 bases, with 3 bases lying between them. The CDR3 extends over 11 amino acids. Here the CDR3 reads CSARVDTEAFF. The CDR3 DNA reads TGCAGTGCTAGAGTCGACACTGAAGCTTTCTTT.

The count of this clone is one. The V call is TRBV5-1, the J call TRBJ2-3; TRBD2 matches at 8 bases. The CDR3 consists of 16 residues. The junction had 8 bases not matched to a gene; V was cut back by 1 base and J by 4 bases. CDR1 SGHRS and CDR2 YFSETQ come from the germline V gene. The CDR3: CASSLSTSGGADTQYF. The DNA for the CDR3 is TGCGCCAGCAGCTTGTCCACTAGCGGAGGAGCAGATACGCAGTATTTT. Supplemented by reference TRBV5-1 and TRBJ2-3, the full variable domain reads KAGVTQTPRYLIKTRGQQVTLSCSPISGHRSVSWYQQTPGQGLQFLFEYFSETQRNKGNFPGRFSGRQFSNSRSEMNVSTLELGDSALYLCASSLSTSGGADTQYFGPGTRLTVL.

The V gene is TRBV7-2, the J gene TRBJ2-5; weak D call: TRBD1 (5 bases). The J call is uncertain, as TRBJ2-7 better fits the DNA end. Germline loops: CDR1 SGHTA, CDR2 FQGNSA. The CDR3 spans 14 residues. CDR3 amino acids: CASSLDRKEREQYF. The CDR3 DNA follows: TGTGCCAGCAGCTTAGACAGGAAGGAGCGCGAGCAGTACTTC.

V usage is TRBV5-1 and J usage is TRBJ2-1; 9 positions match TRBD2. Germline lookup yields CDR1 SGHRS and CDR2 YFSETQ. Trimming cost V 4 bases and J 5 bases; bases outside gene matches: 10. This CDR3 is 16 amino acids long. CDR3 region: CASSVPGTSTDNEQFF. DNA of the CDR3: TGCGCCAGCAGCGTCCCCGGGACTAGCACGGACAATGAGCAGTTCTTC.

The rearrangement uses TRBV7-6 and TRBJ2-7; 8 bases agree with TRBD2. CDR1 and CDR2 from the germline V gene are SGHVS and FNYEAQ. The CDR3 extends over 15 amino acids. With V trimmed by 5 bases and J by 5 bases, 11 bases remained unmatched. CDR3 DNA sequence: TGTGCCAGCAGCCGACGTCCAGCGGGAGAGGACGAGCAGTACTTC. Translating gives CASSRRPAGEDEQYF.

The J gene is TRBJ2-7, the V gene TRBV10-2; D unclear. Germline CDR1 reads WSHSY; CDR2 reads SAAADI. The V gene lost 3 bases and the J gene lost 2 bases, with 8 bases spanning the gap. The CDR3 runs to 13 residues. The CDR3 coding sequence is TGCGCCAGCAGTGAAAAGTTACCCTACGAGCAGTACTTC. As protein: CASSEKLPYEQYF.

The gene calls are TRBV4-2 and TRBJ2-4; 11 bases map to TRBD2. CDR3 size: 15 residues. With 4 bases clipped from V and 8 bases from J, the junction kept 7 bases outside the gene matches. From germline, CDR1 is LGHNA and CDR2 YNFKEQ. CDR3 sequence: CASSRILAGEHIQYF. CDR3 sequence (DNA): TGTGCCAGCAGCCGAATACTAGCGGGAGAACACATTCAGTACTTC.

The chain is built from TRBV6-6 and TRBJ1-1; D not resolved. The CDR3 extends over 11 amino acids. CDR1 is MNHNY and CDR2 is SVGAGI in the germline V gene (reference sequence). Trimming stripped 6 bases from V and 1 base from J, with 3 bases between. The CDR3 nucleotides read TGTGCCAGCAGCGGGAACACTGAAGCTTTCTTT. Translation: CASSGNTEAFF.

The J gene is TRBJ1-1, the V gene TRBV5-1; D might be TRBD1 (6 bases). Looked up from germline, CDR1 is SGHRS and CDR2 is YFSETQ. Trimming took 7 bases from V and 3 from J, leaving 10 bases between them. The CDR3 is 12 amino acids. The CDR3 spells CASWDTYTEAFF. CDR3 DNA: TGCGCCAGCTGGGACACCTACACTGAAGCTTTCTTT.

This clone was recorded a few times. The CDR3 loop is CASSPPGLYNSYNEQFF. The DNA of the CDR3 is TGTGCCAGCTCACCACCAGGGTTATACAACTCCTACAATGAGCAGTTCTTC. The chain carries TRBV18 and TRBJ2-1; D is undetermined. CDR1 and CDR2 (germline): KGHSH, LQKENI. The CDR3 has 17 residues. The V and J ends lost 0 bases and 0 bases respectively, with 12 bases between them.

The chain carries TRBV21-1 and TRBJ1-2. TRBV21-1 is recorded as a pseudogene. The CDR3 sequence is 16 residues long. CDR3 nucleotide sequence: TGTGCCAGCAGCTTCCCCTGGGGGGACGGCCGGTATGGCTACACCTTC. This encodes CASSFPWGDGRYGYTF.

The V call is TRBV5-1, the J call TRBJ1-2; D is ambiguous. CDR1 and CDR2 (germline): SGHRS, YFSETQ. The length of the CDR3 is 13 residues. V was trimmed by 0 bases and J by 6 bases, leaving 9 bases between them. CDR3 nucleotides: TGCGCCAGCAGCTTGGCCGATACCGATGGCTACACCTTC. It specifies CASSLADTDGYTF.

This rearrangement joins TRBV18 to TRBJ1-4, with TRBD1 matching 12 bases. This CDR3 contains 14 residues. V was clipped by 3 bases and J by 7 bases; unmatched bases: 0. The germline V gene has CDR1 KGHSH and CDR2 LQKENI. CDR3: CASSPGQGAEKLFF. The CDR3 DNA sequence: TGTGCCAGCTCACCGGGACAGGGGGCTGAAAAACTGTTTTTT.

The gene calls are TRBV5-1 and TRBJ2-1; TRBD1 matches at 7 bases. J was trimmed by 7 bases and V by 4 bases; bases with no gene match: 5. The CDR3 covers 13 residues. Per the germline V gene, CDR1 is SGHRS and CDR2 is YFSETQ. The CDR3 spells CASSQGDRNEQFF. CDR3 nucleotides: TGCGCCAGCAGCCAGGGGGATAGGAATGAGCAGTTCTTC.

This rearrangement joins TRBV15 to TRBJ2-3; TRBD2 matches 10 bases. The germline gives CDR1 LNHNV, CDR2 YYDKDF (reference sequence). The length of the CDR3 is 17 residues. The V and J ends lost 0 bases and 5 bases, in that order; junction bases with no gene match: 8. CDR3 protein: CATSREGRLAGEDTQYF. The CDR3 DNA is TGTGCCACCAGCAGAGAGGGGCGACTAGCGGGTGAAGATACGCAGTATTTT.

V gene TRBV11-3 combines with J gene TRBJ2-7; the match to TRBD1 covers 11 bases. The CDR3 runs 16 residues. Germline V gene lookup returns CDR1 SGHNT and CDR2 YENEEA. J gave up 1 base and V 5 bases, and 7 bases lay outside the gene matches. The CDR3 DNA is TGTGCCAGCAGCGTTTCCGGGACAGGGGGTTCCTACGAGCAGTACTTC. This sequence encodes CASSVSGTGGSYEQYF.

The chain couples TRBV28 to TRBJ2-7; the D gene is possibly TRBD2 (6 bases). The CDR3 length is 16 residues. Trimming took 5 bases from V and 2 from J, leaving 19 bases between them. Germline V CDR1 and CDR2: MDHEN, SYDVKM. The CDR3 sequence is CASSPSRGTVAYEQYF. For the CDR3, the DNA is TGTGCCAGCAGTCCCTCACGGGGGACTGTTGCCTACGAGCAGTACTTC.

This clone was counted a few times. This chain connects TRBV7-6 to TRBJ2-2; the match to TRBD2 covers 7 bases. The length of the CDR3 is 15 residues. V was pared by 5 bases and J by 7 bases, with 10 bases of the junction left unmatched. In germline, CDR1 is SGHVS, CDR2 FNYEAQ. CDR3: CASSPRRAGDGELFF. The CDR3 nucleotides are TGTGCCAGCAGCCCCCGTCGGGCGGGAGACGGGGAGCTGTTTTTT.

This rearrangement joins TRBV18 to TRBJ2-2, with D possibly TRBD2 on 6 matching bases. Germline V gives CDR1 KGHSH, CDR2 LQKENI. The CDR3 extends over 15 amino acids. V dropped 0 bases and J dropped 5 bases, with 10 bases sitting between them. Here the CDR3 DNA reads TGTGCCAGCTCACCACCTCTTGGGGGGACCGGGGAGCTGTTTTTT. Encoded protein: CASSPPLGGTGELFF.